The clone carrying this TCR beta chain was seen a handful of times. Repertoires were generated with immunoSEQ multiplex PCR, while TCRdb's copy carries only in-frame clones and drops some. The data show hundreds of thousands of clones, around 90% seen once. These data belong to a study of blood T cell repertoires in COVID-19. From germline, CDR1 is MDHEN and CDR2 SYDVKM. V was trimmed by 6 bases and J by 2 bases, leaving 14 bases between them. The CDR3 spans 14 residues. This clonotype was sampled from a woman between 25 and 40 years old with acute COVID-19. V is TRBV28 and J is TRBJ2-7; D possibly corresponds to TRBD2 (6 bases). Source material: PBMCs or T cells enriched from blood (not recorded which). CDR3 nucleotides: TGTGCCAGCAGCAGTTTGGAGCGGGCCTACGAGCAGTACTTC. Its protein is CASSSLERAYEQYF.